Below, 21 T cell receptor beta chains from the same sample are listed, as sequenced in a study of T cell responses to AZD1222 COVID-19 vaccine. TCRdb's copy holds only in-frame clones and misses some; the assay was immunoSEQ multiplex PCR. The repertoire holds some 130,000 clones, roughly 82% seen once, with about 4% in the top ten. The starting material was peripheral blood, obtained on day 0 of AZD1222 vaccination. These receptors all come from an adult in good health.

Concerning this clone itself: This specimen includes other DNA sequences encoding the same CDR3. CDR3 sequence: CSVEESRQANYGYTF. CDR3 nucleotide sequence: TGCAGCGTTGAAGAATCCAGGCAAGCTAACTATGGCTACACCTTC. V and J are TRBV29-1 and TRBJ1-2; D not resolved. V was cut by 0 bases and J by 0 bases, with 11 bases left in between. Germline V CDR1 and CDR2: SQVTM, ANQGSEA. The CDR3 is 15 amino acids.

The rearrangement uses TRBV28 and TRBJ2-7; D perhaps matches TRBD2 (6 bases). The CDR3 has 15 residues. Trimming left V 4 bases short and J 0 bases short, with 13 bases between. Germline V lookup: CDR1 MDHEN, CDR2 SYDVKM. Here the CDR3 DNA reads TGTGCCAGCAGTTCTTCCGGAGGGAGCTCCTACGAGCAGTACTTC. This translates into CASSSSGGSSYEQYF.

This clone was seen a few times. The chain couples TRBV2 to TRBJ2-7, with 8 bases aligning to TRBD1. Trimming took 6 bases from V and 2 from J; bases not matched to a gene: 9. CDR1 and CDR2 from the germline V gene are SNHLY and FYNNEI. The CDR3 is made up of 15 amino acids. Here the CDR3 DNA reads TGTGCCAGCAGGGCCTCGGACAGGGCAACCTACGAGCAGTACTTC. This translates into CASRASDRATYEQYF.

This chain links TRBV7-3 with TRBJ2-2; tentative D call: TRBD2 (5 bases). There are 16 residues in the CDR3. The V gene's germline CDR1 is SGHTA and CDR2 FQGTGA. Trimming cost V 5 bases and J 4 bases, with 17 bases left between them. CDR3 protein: CASSPSGVGLTGELFF. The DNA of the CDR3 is TGTGCCAGCAGCCCATCCGGGGTCGGCCTCACCGGGGAGCTGTTTTTT.

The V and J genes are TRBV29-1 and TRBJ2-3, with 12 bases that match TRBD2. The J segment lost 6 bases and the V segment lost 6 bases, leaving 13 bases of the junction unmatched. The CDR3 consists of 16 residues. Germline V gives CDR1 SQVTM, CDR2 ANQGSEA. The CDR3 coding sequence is TGCAGCGTGACCCCCCCTAGCGGGGGGGCCCGCGATACGCAGTATTTT. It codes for CSVTPPSGGARDTQYF.

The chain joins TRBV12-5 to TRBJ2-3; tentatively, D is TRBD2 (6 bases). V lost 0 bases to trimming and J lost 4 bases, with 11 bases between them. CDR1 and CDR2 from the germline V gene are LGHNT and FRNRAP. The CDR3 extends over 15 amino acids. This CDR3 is CASGLVGGGADTQYF. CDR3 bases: TGTGCTAGTGGTTTGGTCGGGGGAGGAGCAGATACGCAGTATTTT.

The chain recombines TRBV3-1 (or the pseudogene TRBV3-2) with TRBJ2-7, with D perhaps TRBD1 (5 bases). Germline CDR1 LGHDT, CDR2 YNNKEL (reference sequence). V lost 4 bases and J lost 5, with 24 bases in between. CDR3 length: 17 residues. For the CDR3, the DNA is TGTGCCAGCAGCCCCAGTCCGCCAGGGCTAATTTCTGACGAGCAGTACTTC. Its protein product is CASSPSPPGLISDEQYF.

In DNA form, the CDR3 reads TGTGCCAGCAGGCCAGGACAGAGTCCCCCTGGTGAGCAGTACTTC. This encodes CASRPGQSPPGEQYF. The chain couples TRBV6-5 to TRBJ2-7; the D gene is possibly TRBD1 (6 bases). V gave up 6 bases and J gave up 7 bases, with 22 bases separating them. Germline V CDR1 and CDR2: MNHEY, SVGAGI. The CDR3 has 15 residues.

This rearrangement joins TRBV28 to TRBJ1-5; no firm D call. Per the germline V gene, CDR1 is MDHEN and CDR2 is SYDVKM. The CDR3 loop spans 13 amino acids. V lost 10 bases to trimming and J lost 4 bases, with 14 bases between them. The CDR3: CATGLGLNQPQHF. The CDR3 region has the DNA TGTGCCACCGGACTTGGACTAAATCAGCCCCAGCATTTT.

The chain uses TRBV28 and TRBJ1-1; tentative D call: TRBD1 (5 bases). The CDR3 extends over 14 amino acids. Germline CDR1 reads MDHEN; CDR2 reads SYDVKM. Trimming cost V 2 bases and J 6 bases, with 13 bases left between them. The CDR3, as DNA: TGTGCCAGCAGTTTAGGGGGTCGGAGGCCTGAAGCTTTCTTT. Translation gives CASSLGGRRPEAFF.

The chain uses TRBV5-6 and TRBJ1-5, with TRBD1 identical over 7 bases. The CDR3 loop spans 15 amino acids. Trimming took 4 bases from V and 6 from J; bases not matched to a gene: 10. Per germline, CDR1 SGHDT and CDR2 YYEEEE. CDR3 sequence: CASSERDSNFQPQHF. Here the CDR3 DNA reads TGTGCCAGCAGCGAGCGGGACAGCAATTTTCAGCCCCAGCATTTT.

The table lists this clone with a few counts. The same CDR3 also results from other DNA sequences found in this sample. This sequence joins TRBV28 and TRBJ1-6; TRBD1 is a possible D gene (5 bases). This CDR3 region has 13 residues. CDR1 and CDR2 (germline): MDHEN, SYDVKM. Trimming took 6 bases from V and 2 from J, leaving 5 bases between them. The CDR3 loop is CASRGAYNSPLHF. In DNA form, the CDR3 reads TGTGCCAGCAGGGGGGCCTATAATTCACCCCTCCACTTT.

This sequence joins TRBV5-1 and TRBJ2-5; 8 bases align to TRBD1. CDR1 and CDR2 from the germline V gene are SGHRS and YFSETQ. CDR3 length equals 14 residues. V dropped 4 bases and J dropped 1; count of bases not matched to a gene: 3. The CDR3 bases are TGCGCCAGCAGCGTCGGACAGGGCCAAGAGACCCAGTACTTC. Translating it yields CASSVGQGQETQYF.

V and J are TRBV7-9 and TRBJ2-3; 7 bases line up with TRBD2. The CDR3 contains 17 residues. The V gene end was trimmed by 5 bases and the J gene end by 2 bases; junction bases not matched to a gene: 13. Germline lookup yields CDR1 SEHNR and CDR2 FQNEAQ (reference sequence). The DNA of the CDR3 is TGTGCCAGCAGCGCAGGGAGGGGTCGGGTGTACACAGATACGCAGTATTTT. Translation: CASSAGRGRVYTDTQYF.

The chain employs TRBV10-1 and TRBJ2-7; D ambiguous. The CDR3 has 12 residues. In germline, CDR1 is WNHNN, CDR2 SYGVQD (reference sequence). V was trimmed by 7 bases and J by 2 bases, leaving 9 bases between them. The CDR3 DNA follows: TGCGCCAGCAACTACAGCACCTACGAGCAGTACTTC. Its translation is CASNYSTYEQYF.

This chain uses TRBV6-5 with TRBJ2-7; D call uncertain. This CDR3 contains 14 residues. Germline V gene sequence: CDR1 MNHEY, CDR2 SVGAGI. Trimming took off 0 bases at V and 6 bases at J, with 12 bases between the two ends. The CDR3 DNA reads TGTGCCAGCAGTTACTCTAGGCCATCGGGCGAGCAGTACTTC. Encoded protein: CASSYSRPSGEQYF.

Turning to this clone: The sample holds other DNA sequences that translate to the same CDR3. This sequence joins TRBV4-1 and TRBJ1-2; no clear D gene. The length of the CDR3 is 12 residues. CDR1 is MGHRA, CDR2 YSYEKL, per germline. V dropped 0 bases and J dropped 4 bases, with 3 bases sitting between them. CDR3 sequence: CASSQDSYGYTF. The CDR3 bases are TGCGCCAGCAGCCAAGACTCCTATGGCTACACCTTC.

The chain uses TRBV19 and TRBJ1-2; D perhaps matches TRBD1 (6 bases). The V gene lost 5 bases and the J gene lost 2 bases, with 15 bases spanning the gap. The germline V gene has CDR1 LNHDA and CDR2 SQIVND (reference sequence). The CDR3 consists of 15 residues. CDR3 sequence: CASSLETGANYGYTF. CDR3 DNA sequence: TGTGCCAGTAGTCTGGAGACAGGCGCAAACTATGGCTACACCTTC.

The CDR3 loop reads CASSMSHSSNQPQHF. CDR3 nucleotides: TGTGCCAGTAGTATGAGCCATAGTAGCAATCAGCCCCAGCATTTT. V and J are TRBV19 and TRBJ1-5, with D hard to call. Germline CDR1 is LNHDA and CDR2 is SQIVND (reference sequence). Trimming removed 3 bases at V and 0 bases at J, with 9 bases between. The CDR3 loop spans 15 amino acids.

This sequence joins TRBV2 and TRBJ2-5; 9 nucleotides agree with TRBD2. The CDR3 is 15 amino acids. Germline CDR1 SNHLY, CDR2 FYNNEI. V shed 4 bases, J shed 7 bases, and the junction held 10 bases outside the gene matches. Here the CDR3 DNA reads TGTGCCAGCAGTGGACTAGCGGCGCGCCTGGGGACCCAGTACTTC. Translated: CASSGLAARLGTQYF.

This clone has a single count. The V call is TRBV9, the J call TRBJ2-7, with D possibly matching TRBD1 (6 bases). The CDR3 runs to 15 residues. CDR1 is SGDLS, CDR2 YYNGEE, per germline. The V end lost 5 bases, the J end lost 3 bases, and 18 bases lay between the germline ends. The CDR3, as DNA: TGTGCCAGCAGACCGACAGGCAATCCCTTCTACGAGCAGTACTTC. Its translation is CASRPTGNPFYEQYF.